Here is one T cell receptor beta chain with its context. Antigen unknown. This sample includes further DNA sequences coding for the same CDR3. V was shortened by 3 bases and J by 4 bases, with 6 bases between the two germline ends. The length of the CDR3 is 11 residues. Per germline, CDR1 DFQATT and CDR2 SNEGSKA (reference sequence). This entry comes from a study of CD8+ T cells in alopecia areata. The study's findings and limits: Among the 100 top clones, expanded CD8+ clones, like scalp clonality, were significantly decreased by tofacitinib.

The treatment: oral pan-JAK inhibitor, 5-10 mg twice daily. Extraction and reverse transcription of RNA yielded cDNA as the sequencing template. Some clones are missing from TCRdb's copy, which holds only in-frame ones; the method was immunoSEQ multiplex PCR. The table records more than 150,000 clones, 40% to 55% of them present only once. The chain couples TRBV20-1 to TRBJ1-1, with D perhaps matching TRBD1 (6 bases). The sample was CD8+ T cells sorted from blood, taken between weeks 51 and 54, from a patient treated with tofacitinib. The TCR comes from a human donor with alopecia areata. In nucleotides, the CDR3 is TGCAGTGCTAGGGGGGCCACTGAAGCTTTCTTT. As protein: CSARGATEAFF.